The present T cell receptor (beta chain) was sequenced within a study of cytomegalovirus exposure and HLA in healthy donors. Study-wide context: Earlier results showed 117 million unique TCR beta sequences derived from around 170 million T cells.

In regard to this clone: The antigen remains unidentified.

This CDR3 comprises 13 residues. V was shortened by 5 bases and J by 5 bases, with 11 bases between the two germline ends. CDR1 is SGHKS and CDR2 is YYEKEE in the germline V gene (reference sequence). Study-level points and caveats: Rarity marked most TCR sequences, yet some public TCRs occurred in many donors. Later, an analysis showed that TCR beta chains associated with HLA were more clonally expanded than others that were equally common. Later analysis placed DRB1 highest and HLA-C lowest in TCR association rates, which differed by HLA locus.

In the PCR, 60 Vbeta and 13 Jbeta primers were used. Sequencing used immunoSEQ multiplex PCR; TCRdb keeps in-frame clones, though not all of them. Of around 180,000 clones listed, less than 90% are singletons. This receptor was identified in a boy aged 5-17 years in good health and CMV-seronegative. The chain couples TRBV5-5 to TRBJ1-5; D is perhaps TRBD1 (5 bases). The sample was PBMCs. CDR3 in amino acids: CASSKVGDQPQHF. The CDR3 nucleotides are TGTGCCAGCAGTAAGGTAGGGGATCAGCCCCAGCATTTT.